These 10 T cell receptor beta chains were sequenced from one sample in a study of PD-L1 blockade in urothelial cancer. The protocol was immunoSEQ multiplex PCR, while the TCRdb copy is restricted to in-frame clones and leaves out a portion. The sample lists about 26,000 clones, 65% to 90% seen once, with under 40% in the top ten. Sequenced here: PBMCs, sampled around atezolizumab (anti-PD-L1) treatment. Receptors were obtained from a man aged 55-75 years with urothelial cancer.

The chain recombines TRBV5-4 with TRBJ1-6, with D possibly being TRBD1 (5 bases). This CDR3 comprises 14 residues. The germline V gene encodes CDR1 SGHNT and CDR2 YYREEE (reference sequence). Trimming cost V 1 base and J 6 bases, with 8 bases left between them. The CDR3 spells CASSLMGGNSPLHF. The CDR3 bases are TGTGCCAGCAGCTTGATGGGGGGTAATTCACCCCTCCACTTT.

V and J are TRBV19 and TRBJ2-1; 14 bases align to TRBD2. Germline trimming cut 8 bases from V and 10 bases from J; bases unmatched to any gene: 4. CDR1 and CDR2 from the germline V gene are LNHDA and SQIVND (reference sequence). The CDR3 is made up of 13 amino acids. CDR3 in DNA: TGTGCCAGTCGGCGGACTAGCGGGGGGGAGCAGTTCTTC. Translation: CASRRTSGGEQFF.

V usage is TRBV4-2 and J usage is TRBJ2-1; 8 bases map to TRBD2. J gave up 1 base and V 2 bases, and 4 bases lay outside the gene matches. Germline CDR1 LGHNA, CDR2 YNFKEQ. This CDR3 has 16 residues. The DNA for the CDR3 is TGTGCCAGCAGCCAACGGACTAGCACGTCCTACAATGAGCAGTTCTTC. Translated: CASSQRTSTSYNEQFF.

In this sample, this clone is medium-sized. The chain combines TRBV9 with TRBJ1-3; 9 bases line up with TRBD1. V shed 3 bases, J shed 4 bases, and the junction held 11 bases outside the gene matches. CDR1 is SGDLS and CDR2 is YYNGEE in the germline V gene. The CDR3 sequence is 17 residues long. Written as DNA, the CDR3 is TGTGCCAGCAGCGACCCTGTCGACAGGGGGGGCGGAAACACCATATATTTT. Amino acids: CASSDPVDRGGGNTIYF. The entire variable domain, with the rest obtained from reference TRBV9 and TRBJ1-3, is as follows: DSGVTQTPKHLITATGQRVTLRCSPRSGDLSVYWYQQSLDQGLQFLIQYYNGEERAKGNILERFSAQQFPDLHSELNLSSLELGDSALYFCASSDPVDRGGGNTIYFGEGSWLTVV.

The V and J genes are TRBV7-9 and TRBJ1-1; D unclear. Germline values: CDR1 SEHNR, CDR2 FQNEAQ (reference sequence). Trimming shortened V by 0 bases and J by 8 bases, and 7 bases separated the two germline ends. The CDR3 is made up of 12 amino acids. CDR3 loop: CASSLARGEAFF. CDR3 nucleotide sequence: TGTGCCAGCAGCTTAGCCCGGGGAGAAGCTTTCTTT.

V gene TRBV6-6 combines with J gene TRBJ1-1; TRBD1 agrees at 9 bases. Germline values: CDR1 MNHNY, CDR2 SVGAGI (reference sequence). The junction had 8 bases not matched to a gene; V was cut back by 6 bases and J by 0 bases. CDR3 length: 16 residues. Here the CDR3 reads CASRRDREVLNTEAFF. The CDR3 DNA sequence: TGTGCCAGCAGACGGGACAGGGAAGTGTTGAACACTGAAGCTTTCTTT.

The rearrangement links TRBV6-5 to TRBJ1-1; 8 bases line up with TRBD1. Trimming at V came to 6 bases and at J to 4 bases, leaving 7 bases not matched to a gene. CDR3 size: 14 residues. The V gene's germline CDR1 is MNHEY and CDR2 SVGAGI. The CDR3 here is CASRIQGAVTEAFF. Here the CDR3 DNA reads TGTGCCAGCAGAATTCAGGGGGCCGTCACTGAAGCTTTCTTT.

V usage is TRBV14 and J usage is TRBJ2-1, with TRBD1 matching over 8 bases. Germline trimming cut 4 bases from V and 9 bases from J; bases unmatched to any gene: 8. This CDR3 comprises 14 residues. Germline V gene data show CDR1 as SGHDN and CDR2 as FVKESK. The CDR3 region has the DNA TGTGCCAGCAGCCGGACAGGGTGGCAAGGTGAGCAGTTCTTC. It codes for CASSRTGWQGEQFF.

This chain's CDR3 is CASSRGTPNLFYEQYF. In DNA form, the CDR3 reads TGTGCCAGCAGCCGTGGGACACCCAACCTATTCTACGAGCAGTACTTC. The rearrangement joins TRBV5-4 to TRBJ2-7, with D perhaps TRBD1 (6 bases). The length of the CDR3 is 16 residues. V was trimmed by 4 bases and J by 3 bases, leaving 20 bases between them. Germline-derived CDR1 and CDR2 are SGHNT and YYREEE (reference sequence).

Note on this clone: Sequence at one end of the junction differs from germline and may be a read error. The chain employs TRBV5-8 and TRBJ2-2; 11 bases match TRBD2. There are 17 residues in the CDR3. Per germline, CDR1 SGHTS and CDR2 YDEGEE. The CDR3 DNA reads as TGCGCCAGCAGCCAAGAATTAGCGGGGGGGATAACCGGGGAGCTGTTTTTT. It yields the protein CASSQELAGGITGELFF. Drawing the rest from reference TRBV5-8 and TRBJ2-2, the complete variable domain is EAGVTQSPTHLIKTRGQQATLRCSPISGHTSVYWYQQALGLGLQFLLWYDEGEERNRGNFPPRFSGRQFPNYSSELNVNALELEDSALYLCASSQELAGGITGELFFGEGSRLTVL.